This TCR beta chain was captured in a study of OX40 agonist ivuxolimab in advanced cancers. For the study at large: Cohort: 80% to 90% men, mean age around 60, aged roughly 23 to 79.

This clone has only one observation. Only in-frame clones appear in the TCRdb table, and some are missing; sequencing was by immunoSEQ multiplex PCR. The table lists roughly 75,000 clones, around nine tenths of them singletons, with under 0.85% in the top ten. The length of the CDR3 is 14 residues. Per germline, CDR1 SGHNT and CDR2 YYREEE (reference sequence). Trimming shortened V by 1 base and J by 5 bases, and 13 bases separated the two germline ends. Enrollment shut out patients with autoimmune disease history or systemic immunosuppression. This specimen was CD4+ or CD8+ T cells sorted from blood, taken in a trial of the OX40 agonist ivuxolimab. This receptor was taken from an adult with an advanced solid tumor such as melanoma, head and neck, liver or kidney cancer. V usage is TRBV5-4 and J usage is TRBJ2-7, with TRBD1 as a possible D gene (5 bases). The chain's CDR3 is CASSLRAGSHEQYF. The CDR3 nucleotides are TGTGCCAGCAGCTTGAGGGCAGGGTCCCACGAGCAGTACTTC.